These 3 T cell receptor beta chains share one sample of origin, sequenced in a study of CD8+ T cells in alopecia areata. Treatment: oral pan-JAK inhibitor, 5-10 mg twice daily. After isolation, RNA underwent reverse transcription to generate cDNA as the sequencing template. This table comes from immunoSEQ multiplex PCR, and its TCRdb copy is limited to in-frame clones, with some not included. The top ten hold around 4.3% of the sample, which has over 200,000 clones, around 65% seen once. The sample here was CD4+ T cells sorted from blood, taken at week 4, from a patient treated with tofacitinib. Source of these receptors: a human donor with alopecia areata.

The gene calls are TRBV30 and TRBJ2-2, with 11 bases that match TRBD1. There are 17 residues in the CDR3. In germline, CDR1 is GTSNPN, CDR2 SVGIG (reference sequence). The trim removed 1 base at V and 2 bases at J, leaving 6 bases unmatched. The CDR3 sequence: CAWSGTGGVRNTGELFF. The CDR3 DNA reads TGTGCCTGGAGTGGGACAGGGGGCGTGCGCAACACCGGGGAGCTGTTTTTT.

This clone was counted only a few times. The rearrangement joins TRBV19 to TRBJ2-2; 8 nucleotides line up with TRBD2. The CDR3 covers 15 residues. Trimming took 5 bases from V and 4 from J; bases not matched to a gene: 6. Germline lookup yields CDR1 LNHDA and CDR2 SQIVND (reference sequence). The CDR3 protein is CASSPKRGTTGELFF. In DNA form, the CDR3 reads TGTGCCAGTAGTCCTAAGCGGGGGACCACCGGGGAGCTGTTTTTT.

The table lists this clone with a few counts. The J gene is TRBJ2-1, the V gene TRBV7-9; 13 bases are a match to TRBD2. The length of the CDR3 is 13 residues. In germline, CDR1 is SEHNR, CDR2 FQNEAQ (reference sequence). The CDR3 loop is CAGGLAGRNEQFF. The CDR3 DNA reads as TGTGCAGGGGGACTAGCGGGGAGGAATGAGCAGTTCTTC.